This is a list of T cell receptor beta chains from one sample in a study of Tregs in tolerant kidney transplant recipients. Profiled with immunoSEQ multiplex PCR; TCRdb holds only in-frame clones, not every one. The data contain several hundred clones, approximately 40% of them seen just once; the ten biggest clones take up approximately 54%. For these receptors, no antigen is known. Sequencing was performed on Tregs from blood cultured with allogeneic cells. The source is a human patient who received a combined kidney and bone marrow transplant. Certain T cells may be donor cells from the graft. CDR3s include the opening cysteine and the closing phenylalanine or tryptophan. Each record gives: J gene, D gene, clone size, V gene, CDR3 DNA, CDR3 protein. The D gene is left open where the match is weak. For some rows the clone size is stated as once, few or many, or as a class when expanded; others skip it.

J gene: TRBJ2-7; D gene: TRBD1; clone size: few; V gene: TRBV2; CDR3 DNA: TGTGCCAGCAGGTCAACCGGGACAGGGACCTACGAGCAGTACTTC; CDR3 protein: CASRSTGTGTYEQYF
J gene: TRBJ2-5; D gene: -; clone size: -; V gene: TRBV19; CDR3 DNA: TGTGCCAGTAGTATAGACGGAGGAAAGACCCAGTACTTC; CDR3 protein: CASSIDGGKTQYF
J gene: TRBJ1-5; D gene: TRBD1; clone size: -; V gene: TRBV10-3; CDR3 DNA: TGTGCCATCAGTGAGGGGACAGGGTATTCCAATCAGCCCCAGCATTTT; CDR3 protein: CAISEGTGYSNQPQHF
J gene: TRBJ1-1; D gene: -; clone size: few; V gene: TRBV7-7; CDR3 DNA: TGTGCCAGCAGCTTAGATTTTACGTCGAACACTGAAGCTTTCTTT; CDR3 protein: CASSLDFTSNTEAFF
J gene: TRBJ2-5; D gene: -; clone size: -; V gene: TRBV5-1; CDR3 DNA: TGCGCCAGCAGCTTGGACGGTGGCGGGAACCAAGAGACCCAGTACTTC; CDR3 protein: CASSLDGGGNQETQYF
J gene: TRBJ1-4; D gene: -; clone size: -; V gene: TRBV15; CDR3 DNA: TGTGCCACCAGCAGAGGGGATGCAACTAATGAAAAACTGTTTTTT; CDR3 protein: CATSRGDATNEKLFF
J gene: TRBJ2-7; D gene: TRBD1; clone size: few; V gene: TRBV2; CDR3 DNA: TGTGCCAGCATCTTCTCGGGACAGGGGTTTTTCGGGGGACTCTACGAGCAGTACTTC; CDR3 protein: CASIFSGQGFFGGLYEQYF
J gene: TRBJ2-1; D gene: TRBD2; clone size: large; V gene: TRBV4-2; CDR3 DNA: TGTGCCTCCTCGACTAGCGGGATTCCCTACAATGAGCAGTTCTTC; CDR3 protein: CASSTSGIPYNEQFF
J gene: TRBJ1-1; D gene: -; clone size: few; V gene: TRBV7-2; CDR3 DNA: TGTGCCAGCAGCCCTTCCCCAGGGAGCACTGAAGCTTTCTTT; CDR3 protein: CASSPSPGSTEAFF
J gene: TRBJ2-1; D gene: TRBD2; clone size: -; V gene: TRBV11-2; CDR3 DNA: TGTGCCTCCTCGACTAGCGGGATTCCCTACAATGAGCAGTTCTTC; CDR3 protein: CASSTSGIPYNEQFF
J gene: TRBJ2-7; D gene: -; clone size: -; V gene: TRBV7-9; CDR3 DNA: TGTGCCAGCAGCCCGGACCAAAACTACGAGCAGTACTTC; CDR3 protein: CASSPDQNYEQYF
J gene: TRBJ2-7; D gene: TRBD1; clone size: large; V gene: TRBV27; CDR3 DNA: TGTGCCAGCAGCGGACAGGGGAGCTCCTACGAGCAGTACTTC; CDR3 protein: CASSGQGSSYEQYF
J gene: TRBJ2-1; D gene: TRBD1; clone size: -; V gene: TRBV6-1; CDR3 DNA: TGTGCCAGCAGTGTGCAGGGGGCGGTCTACAATGAGCAGTTCTTC; CDR3 protein: CASSVQGAVYNEQFF
J gene: TRBJ2-1; D gene: -; clone size: -; V gene: TRBV6-5; CDR3 DNA: TGTGCCAGCAGGCGGGGCTTCAGGGGAGTCAATGAGCAGTTCTTC; CDR3 protein: CASRRGFRGVNEQFF
J gene: TRBJ2-7; D gene: -; clone size: -; V gene: TRBV6-8; CDR3 DNA: TGTGCCAGCATCAAAGAGGGACTCTCCTTCTACGAGCAGTACTTC; CDR3 protein: CASIKEGLSFYEQYF
J gene: TRBJ1-1; D gene: -; clone size: few; V gene: TRBV7-5; CDR3 DNA: TGTGCCAGCAGCTTAGATTTTACGTCGAACACTGAAGCTTTCTTT; CDR3 protein: CASSLDFTSNTEAFF
J gene: TRBJ2-3; D gene: -; clone size: once; V gene: TRBV28; CDR3 DNA: TGTGCCAGCAGTTACCCTTCAGGCGGGGCCTACACAGATACGCAGTATTTT; CDR3 protein: CASSYPSGGAYTDTQYF
J gene: TRBJ2-7; D gene: TRBD2; clone size: -; V gene: TRBV4-2; CDR3 DNA: TGTGCCAGCAGCCAAGGATTCGACGGAACGGGGACTAGCGGTTCCTACGAGCAGTACTTC; CDR3 protein: CASSQGFDGTGTSGSYEQYF
J gene: TRBJ1-6; D gene: -; clone size: -; V gene: TRBV7-1; CDR3 DNA: TGTGCCAGCAGCTTCGGGACAACTAATTCACCCCTCCACTTT; CDR3 protein: CASSFGTTNSPLHF
J gene: TRBJ2-2; D gene: -; clone size: -; V gene: TRBV10-1; CDR3 DNA: TGCGCCAGCAGTGATCAGGATTTAAGCGGGGAGCTGTTTTTT; CDR3 protein: CASSDQDLSGELFF
J gene: TRBJ2-2; D gene: -; clone size: large; V gene: TRBV7-3; CDR3 DNA: TGTGCCAGCAGTCTGACCGGGTTTGGCGGGGAGCTGTTTTTT; CDR3 protein: CASSLTGFGGELFF
J gene: TRBJ2-7; D gene: -; clone size: -; V gene: TRBV28; CDR3 DNA: TGTGCCAGCAGTTACCAACTCTTGGACAGATCATACGAGCAGTACTTC; CDR3 protein: CASSYQLLDRSYEQYF
J gene: TRBJ2-7; D gene: TRBD2; clone size: -; V gene: TRBV11-2; CDR3 DNA: TGTGCCAGCAGCGGTAGCGGGAGCAGCGACGAGCAGTACTTC; CDR3 protein: CASSGSGSSDEQYF
J gene: TRBJ2-5; D gene: TRBD1; clone size: few; V gene: TRBV7-9; CDR3 DNA: TGTGCCAGCAGCCTAGGGGACAGGGCCGAGAAAGAGACCCAGTACTTC; CDR3 protein: CASSLGDRAEKETQYF
J gene: TRBJ2-1; D gene: -; clone size: few; V gene: TRBV11-3; CDR3 DNA: TGTGCCAGCAGCCCCTCCTTCGGGGAGGGGGGAAATGAGCAGTTCTTC; CDR3 protein: CASSPSFGEGGNEQFF
J gene: TRBJ2-7; D gene: TRBD2; clone size: once; V gene: TRBV7-2; CDR3 DNA: TGTGCCAGCAGCTCCGGGGGGGGACTCCCCCGACGCGAGCAGTACTTC; CDR3 protein: CASSSGGGLPRREQYF
J gene: TRBJ1-1; D gene: -; clone size: few; V gene: TRBV11-2; CDR3 DNA: TGTGCCAGCAGCTTAGATTTTACGTCGAACACTGAAGCTTTCTTT; CDR3 protein: CASSLDFTSNTEAFF
J gene: TRBJ1-2; D gene: -; clone size: -; V gene: TRBV7-9; CDR3 DNA: TGTGCCAGCAGCCCCCCGGGGGGACCTAACTATGGCTACACCTTC; CDR3 protein: CASSPPGGPNYGYTF
J gene: TRBJ2-3; D gene: TRBD2; clone size: -; V gene: TRBV10-3; CDR3 DNA: TGTGCCAGCGAAGCACTAGCGGGAGAAACGCAGTATTTT; CDR3 protein: CASEALAGETQYF
J gene: TRBJ2-3; D gene: TRBD2; clone size: few; V gene: TRBV30; CDR3 DNA: TGTGCCTGGAGTGGCCTTGGGCTAGCGGACCTCACAGATACGCAGTATTTT; CDR3 protein: CAWSGLGLADLTDTQYF
J gene: TRBJ1-6; D gene: -; clone size: once; V gene: TRBV11-2; CDR3 DNA: TGTGCCAGCAGCTTCGTGACAACTAATTCACCCCTCCACTTT; CDR3 protein: CASSFVTTNSPLHF
J gene: TRBJ1-6; D gene: -; clone size: few; V gene: TRBV11-2; CDR3 DNA: TGTGCCAGCAGCTTCGGGACAACTAATTCACCCCTCCACTTT; CDR3 protein: CASSFGTTNSPLHF
J gene: TRBJ1-2; D gene: -; clone size: -; V gene: TRBV6-1; CDR3 DNA: TGTGCCAGCAGTGGGCGCAACTCTATGCGAAAGATCTATGGCTACACCTTC; CDR3 protein: CASSGRNSMRKIYGYTF
J gene: TRBJ2-7; D gene: -; clone size: -; V gene: TRBV11-3; CDR3 DNA: TGTGCCAGCAGCCCGGACCAAAACTACGAGCAGTACTTC; CDR3 protein: CASSPDQNYEQYF
J gene: TRBJ2-6; D gene: -; clone size: -; V gene: TRBV5-8; CDR3 DNA: TGTGCCAGCCAGAGTTCTCAATCCACACAAAGTCGGGCCAACGTCCTGACTTTC; CDR3 protein: CASQSSQSTQSRANVLTF
J gene: TRBJ1-3; D gene: -; clone size: -; V gene: TRBV10-1; CDR3 DNA: TGCGCCAGCATCCCCCTACCCGACAGGCACCCCTCTGGAAACACCATATATTTT; CDR3 protein: CASIPLPDRHPSGNTIYF
J gene: TRBJ2-1; D gene: -; clone size: few; V gene: TRBV28; CDR3 DNA: TGTGCCAGCAGTGGGGGGAGCTGGGAGCAGTTCTTC; CDR3 protein: CASSGGSWEQFF
J gene: TRBJ2-1; D gene: -; clone size: -; V gene: TRBV30; CDR3 DNA: TGTGCCTGGAGTGGCGGGAAGGTGGGCAATGAGCAGTTCTTC; CDR3 protein: CAWSGGKVGNEQFF
J gene: TRBJ1-4; D gene: -; clone size: -; V gene: TRBV7-9; CDR3 DNA: TGTGCCAGCAGCCCGAGTGGGGAGGGCCGGTCCCGTAATGAAAAACTGTTTTTT; CDR3 protein: CASSPSGEGRSRNEKLFF
J gene: TRBJ1-2; D gene: -; clone size: -; V gene: TRBV7-9; CDR3 DNA: TGTGCCAGCAGCAGGCGTCGATACCATGGAAAGATCTATGGCTACACCTTC; CDR3 protein: CASSRRRYHGKIYGYTF
J gene: TRBJ1-2; D gene: -; clone size: -; V gene: TRBV11-2; CDR3 DNA: TGTGCCAGCAGCTCTCGGCACAATCTCGGAAAGACCTATGGCTACACCTTC; CDR3 protein: CASSSRHNLGKTYGYTF
J gene: TRBJ2-6; D gene: -; clone size: -; V gene: TRBV11-3; CDR3 DNA: TGTGCCAGCAGCGTACTCCACGATCCTCGACAAAGTCGGGCCAACGTCCTGACTTTC; CDR3 protein: CASSVLHDPRQSRANVLTF
J gene: TRBJ2-5; D gene: TRBD2; clone size: once; V gene: TRBV4-2; CDR3 DNA: TGTGCCAGCAGCCAAGGGGAGAGGGCGGGAGCAGGGGAGACCCAGTACTTC; CDR3 protein: CASSQGERAGAGETQYF
J gene: TRBJ2-3; D gene: TRBD2; clone size: few; V gene: TRBV28; CDR3 DNA: TGTGCCAGCAGTTCATATCCGGGACTAGCGGTCAAATCGCCTAGCACAGATACGCAGTATTTT; CDR3 protein: CASSSYPGLAVKSPSTDTQYF
J gene: TRBJ1-2; D gene: -; clone size: -; V gene: TRBV5-5; CDR3 DNA: TGTGCCAGCAGGTTCGGTGTCTCGCGAAAGACCTATGGCTTC; CDR3 protein: CASRFGVSRKTYGF
J gene: TRBJ2-3; D gene: -; clone size: -; V gene: TRBV7-2; CDR3 DNA: TGTGCCAGCAGCTTAACACACAGGGGCACAGATACGCAGTATTTT; CDR3 protein: CASSLTHRGTDTQYF
J gene: TRBJ1-4; D gene: -; clone size: -; V gene: TRBV7-8; CDR3 DNA: TGTGCCAGCAGCCCTAGAGAAGAAAAACTGTTTTTT; CDR3 protein: CASSPREEKLFF
J gene: TRBJ2-7; D gene: TRBD1; clone size: hyperexpanded; V gene: TRBV2; CDR3 DNA: TGTGCCAGCATCTTCTCGGGACAGGGGTTTTTCGGGGGACTCTACGAGCAGTACTTC; CDR3 protein: CASIFSGQGFFGGLYEQYF
J gene: TRBJ2-5; D gene: -; clone size: -; V gene: TRBV12-5; CDR3 DNA: TGTGCTAGTGGTGAGTTCAACTGGATCATCGTCGACGAGACCCAGTACTTC; CDR3 protein: CASGEFNWIIVDETQYF
J gene: TRBJ2-5; D gene: TRBD1; clone size: large; V gene: TRBV4-2; CDR3 DNA: TGTGCCAGCAGCCTAGGGGACAGGGCCGAGAAAGAGACCCAGTACTTC; CDR3 protein: CASSLGDRAEKETQYF
J gene: TRBJ1-5; D gene: -; clone size: few; V gene: TRBV13; CDR3 DNA: TGTGCCAGCAGGGCCGGACGGTTATCGGATCAGCCCCAGCATTTT; CDR3 protein: CASRAGRLSDQPQHF
J gene: TRBJ2-1; D gene: -; clone size: few; V gene: TRBV11-2; CDR3 DNA: TGTGCCAGCAGCCCCTCCTTCGGGGAGGGGGGAAATGAGCAGTTCTTC; CDR3 protein: CASSPSFGEGGNEQFF
J gene: TRBJ1-4; D gene: TRBD1; clone size: hyperexpanded; V gene: TRBV28; CDR3 DNA: TGTGCCAGCAGTAGCCCAGGGGGCGCAACTAATGAAAAACTGTTTTTT; CDR3 protein: CASSSPGGATNEKLFF
J gene: TRBJ1-1; D gene: -; clone size: -; V gene: TRBV19; CDR3 DNA: TGTGCCAGCAAGGGGAGGGGAGCTGAAGCTTTCTTT; CDR3 protein: CASKGRGAEAFF